Following are 27 T cell receptor beta chains from one sample sequenced in a study of blood T cell repertoires in COVID-19 (dated by TCRdb to 2018 to 2020). The library was made by the immunoSEQ multiplex PCR assay. TCRdb re-hosts the immuneACCESS table, in-frame sequences only. Its copies lack some clones; in the studies checked, an unresolved V gene accounts for under half of them, and the cause for the rest is not known. Within this sample are approximately 170,000 clones, with 80% to 90% of them counted one time only. 2.5% to 3% of the sample goes to the ten largest clones. The sequenced sample was peripheral blood. The receptors come from a woman of 80 years or more with COVID-19, enrolled during active disease.

This chain uses TRBV4-1 with TRBJ2-5; 8 bases agree with TRBD2. CDR1 MGHRA and CDR2 YSYEKL come from the germline V gene. The J segment lost 7 bases and the V segment lost 0 bases, leaving 13 bases of the junction unmatched. This CDR3 is 17 amino acids long. This chain's CDR3 is CASSQETRGLAPGTQYF. As DNA, the CDR3 is TGCGCCAGCAGCCAAGAAACACGAGGACTAGCACCAGGGACCCAGTACTTC.

V gene TRBV4-1 combines with J gene TRBJ2-1; perhaps TRBD2 as D (6 bases). Between the trimmed V and J ends, which lost 4 bases and 0 bases, there was a span of 13 bases. The germline V gene has CDR1 MGHRA and CDR2 YSYEKL. This CDR3 is 16 amino acids long. Here the CDR3 reads CASSPPPSASYNEQFF. CDR3 nucleotides: TGCGCCAGCAGCCCCCCCCCTAGCGCCTCCTACAATGAGCAGTTCTTC.

Points on this clone: The identical CDR3 is also encoded by other nucleotide sequences in the sample. The V call is TRBV5-1, the J call TRBJ2-3, with 7 bases aligning to TRBD1. The CDR3 spans 13 residues. The ends lost 0 bases at V and 9 bases at J; junction bases unmatched: 4. CDR1 SGHRS and CDR2 YFSETQ come from the germline V gene. CDR3 nucleotide sequence: TGCGCCAGCAGCTTGGGACAGGGCGACACGCAGTATTTT. This gives the protein CASSLGQGDTQYF.

A few counts support this clone. The chain uses TRBV5-4 and TRBJ2-3; 13 bases are shared with TRBD2. This CDR3 contains 17 residues. The germline CDR1 and CDR2 sequences are SGHNT and YYREEE (reference sequence). The junction had 4 bases not matched to a gene; V was cut back by 1 base and J by 2 bases. CDR3 DNA: TGTGCCAGCAGCTTGAGGACTAGCGGGGGCACCACAGATACGCAGTATTTT. This translates into CASSLRTSGGTTDTQYF.

Only a few counts were recorded for this clone. The gene calls are TRBV10-3 and TRBJ2-2, with 7 bases fitting TRBD1. The trim removed 7 bases at V and 6 bases at J, leaving 8 bases unmatched. This CDR3 comprises 14 residues. Germline lookup yields CDR1 ENHRY and CDR2 SYGVKD. The CDR3 sequence is CAITQGFESGELFF. The CDR3 bases are TGTGCCATCACACAGGGGTTTGAGTCCGGGGAGCTGTTTTTT.

The chain employs TRBV5-1 and TRBJ2-3; TRBD1 matches at 8 bases. This CDR3 comprises 14 residues. Germline-derived CDR1 and CDR2 are SGHRS and YFSETQ. Losses at the gene ends were 4 bases for V and 4 bases for J; bases not matched to a gene: 5. The CDR3 region has the DNA TGCGCCAGCAGCCGGACAGGGTCCGCAGATACGCAGTATTTT. Translation gives CASSRTGSADTQYF.

The rearrangement joins TRBV9 to TRBJ2-1, with TRBD2 as a possible D gene (6 bases). The CDR3 runs to 16 residues. Germline-derived CDR1 and CDR2 are SGDLS and YYNGEE. V lost 4 bases and J 2 bases, leaving 16 bases between the germline ends. The CDR3 DNA sequence: TGTGCCAGCAGCCCCTCGGGAGACAGCACCTACAATGAGCAGTTCTTC. It encodes CASSPSGDSTYNEQFF.

This chain joins TRBV2 and TRBJ2-1, with a possible D match to TRBD1 (5 bases). The germline V gene has CDR1 SNHLY and CDR2 FYNNEI. Trimming removed 5 bases from V and 15 bases from J, with 14 bases in between. The CDR3 runs 11 residues. CDR3 residues: CASSSWQGTFF. The DNA for the CDR3 is TGTGCCAGCAGTTCGTGGCAGGGAACGTTCTTC.

This clone was picked up one time. The rearrangement joins TRBV14 to TRBJ1-6; D gene unclear. The CDR3 is 13 amino acids. Germline V lookup: CDR1 SGHDN, CDR2 FVKESK. V lost 6 bases to trimming and J lost 10 bases, with 13 bases between them. The CDR3 nucleotides are TGTGCCAGCAGATTCCTGGCGGGGTCACCCCTCCACTTT. It yields the protein CASRFLAGSPLHF.

Here the CDR3 reads CASSDPSGVNTIYF. In DNA, the CDR3 is TGTGCCAGCAGTGATCCGTCGGGGGTAAACACCATATATTTT. The chain joins TRBV6-1 to TRBJ1-3; D might be TRBD1 (5 bases). The germline V and J ends were trimmed by 3 bases and 6 bases, with 12 bases remaining between them. Germline lookup yields CDR1 MNHNS and CDR2 SASEGT. The CDR3 totals 14 residues.

The chain recombines TRBV7-2 with TRBJ1-2; D uncertain. V was pared by 1 base and J by 5 bases, with 8 bases between. The CDR3 covers 13 residues. Germline V gene lookup returns CDR1 SGHTA and CDR2 FQGNSA. CDR3 nucleotides: TGTGCCAGCAGCTTAGGCTGGAGATATGGCTACACCTTC. Translated, it gives CASSLGWRYGYTF.

The chain combines TRBV7-6 with TRBJ2-6, with TRBD1 matching over 12 bases. Germline trimming cut 0 bases from V and 0 bases from J; bases unmatched to any gene: 12. CDR1 SGHVS and CDR2 FNYEAQ come from the germline V gene. There are 22 residues in the CDR3. The CDR3: CASSLARPGQGASTSGANVLTF. In DNA form, the CDR3 reads TGTGCCAGCAGCTTAGCCCGCCCGGGACAGGGGGCCTCAACCTCTGGGGCCAACGTCCTGACTTTC.

This chain joins TRBV19 and TRBJ1-6; possible D gene TRBD1, 6 bases. Germline values: CDR1 LNHDA, CDR2 SQIVND (reference sequence). The CDR3 consists of 14 residues. Trimming removed 5 bases from V and 5 bases from J, with 10 bases in between. This CDR3 is CASSPRTDNSPLHF. DNA for the CDR3: TGTGCCAGTAGTCCGCGGACAGATAATTCACCCCTCCACTTT.

The table lists this clone with a few counts. V is TRBV9 and J is TRBJ2-1, with TRBD1 as a possible D gene (5 bases). V shed 4 bases and J shed 10 bases, with 21 bases lying between them. Germline values: CDR1 SGDLS, CDR2 YYNGEE. The CDR3 is 15 residues long. The CDR3 nucleotides read TGTGCCAGCAGCCCCACGGCTCTGGGGCAGGGCGAGCAGTTCTTC. Its translation: CASSPTALGQGEQFF.

V gene TRBV19 combines with J gene TRBJ2-7; unclear D gene. This CDR3 spans 13 amino acids. V was cut by 5 bases and J by 3 bases, with 11 bases left in between. Germline V gene data show CDR1 as LNHDA and CDR2 as SQIVND (reference sequence). The CDR3: CASSLSRVYEQYF. Here the CDR3 DNA reads TGTGCCAGTAGTTTGTCTAGAGTCTACGAGCAGTACTTC.

The rearrangement joins TRBV27 to TRBJ2-1; the D gene is possibly TRBD2 (7 bases). This CDR3 is built from 14 residues. The ends were cut back, 7 bases at V and 4 bases at J, with 14 bases in the middle. Germline-derived CDR1 and CDR2 are MNHEY and SMNVEV (reference sequence). CDR3 sequence: CASTGGRTYNEQFF. The CDR3 nucleotides are TGTGCCAGCACGGGGGGCCGGACTTACAATGAGCAGTTCTTC.

V usage is TRBV9 and J usage is TRBJ1-2; no firm D call. V lost 4 bases, J lost 2 bases, and 12 bases lay in between. The V gene's germline CDR1 is SGDLS and CDR2 YYNGEE. The CDR3 totals 14 residues. The CDR3 DNA reads as TGTGCCAGCAGCTTTCGGACGGGGAACTATGGCTACACCTTC. This sequence encodes CASSFRTGNYGYTF.

The chain is built from TRBV12-5 and TRBJ2-3, with D possibly TRBD1 on 6 matching bases. In germline, CDR1 is LGHNT, CDR2 FRNRAP. This CDR3 is built from 15 residues. V gave up 8 bases and J gave up 0 bases, with 15 bases separating them. CDR3 nucleotides: TGTGCTAGTACTAGGGGGACCTCAAGCACAGATACGCAGTATTTT. Translated, it gives CASTRGTSSTDTQYF.

V gene TRBV5-1 combines with J gene TRBJ2-1; tentative D call: TRBD1 (6 bases). Germline CDR1 and CDR2: SGHRS and YFSETQ. CDR3 size: 14 residues. V lost 3 bases and J lost 6, with 13 bases in between. CDR3 DNA: TGCGCCAGCAGCTCGGGACAACCTATCAATGAGCAGTTCTTC. This sequence encodes CASSSGQPINEQFF.

The chain carries TRBV28 and TRBJ2-7; tentatively, D is TRBD2 (6 bases). V gave up 4 bases and J gave up 0 bases, with 16 bases separating them. This CDR3 comprises 16 residues. Germline V gene lookup returns CDR1 MDHEN and CDR2 SYDVKM. The CDR3 here is CASSSPKGLRSYEQYF. The DNA of the CDR3 is TGTGCCAGCAGTTCACCGAAGGGACTTCGCTCCTACGAGCAGTACTTC.

V usage is TRBV5-1 and J usage is TRBJ2-1, with D possibly being TRBD2 (7 bases). The germline V gene encodes CDR1 SGHRS and CDR2 YFSETQ. V was pared by 5 bases and J by 9 bases, with 21 bases between. The CDR3 has 15 amino acids. Here the CDR3 DNA reads TGCGCCAGCAGTCTGGGGGCGGGAGTCACCGGTGAGCAGTTCTTC. It yields the protein CASSLGAGVTGEQFF.

The chain couples TRBV9 to TRBJ2-7; 8 nucleotides agree with TRBD1. Germline CDR1 and CDR2: SGDLS and YYNGEE. This CDR3 comprises 16 residues. Trimming removed 4 bases from V and 2 bases from J; junction bases left unmatched: 11. The CDR3 sequence is CASSLTPTGATYEQYF. The CDR3 region has the DNA TGTGCCAGCAGCCTCACACCGACAGGGGCCACCTACGAGCAGTACTTC.

The gene calls are TRBV28 and TRBJ1-1; D is unresolved. CDR1 MDHEN and CDR2 SYDVKM come from the germline V gene. There are 12 residues in the CDR3. The V gene lost 3 bases and the J gene lost 10 bases, with 12 bases spanning the gap. The CDR3 DNA reads TGTGCCAGCAGTTTGGTGACGGGTGGAGCTTTCTTT. This gives the protein CASSLVTGGAFF.

The rearrangement uses TRBV5-1 and TRBJ2-2, with D unresolved. Germline-derived CDR1 and CDR2 are SGHRS and YFSETQ. This CDR3 has 15 residues. Trimming removed 6 bases from V and 0 bases from J, with 12 bases in between. The CDR3 nucleotides read TGCGCCAGCAACCGGGTCAACGCGAACACCGGGGAGCTGTTTTTT. This codes for CASNRVNANTGELFF.

This sequence joins TRBV7-3 and TRBJ1-2, with 11 bases identical to TRBD1. CDR1 SGHTA and CDR2 FQGTGA come from the germline V gene. V was clipped by 4 bases and J by 7 bases; unmatched bases: 5. The CDR3 has 14 amino acids. The CDR3 DNA reads as TGTGCCAGCAGCTCCGGACAGGGGGCGGTTGGCTACACCTTC. This encodes CASSSGQGAVGYTF.

In its sample, this clone was seen once. The chain carries TRBV21-1 and TRBJ2-3; TRBD2, the table's D call, lacks a check against the DNA. TRBV21-1 is a pseudogene. The CDR3 totals 18 residues. The CDR3 here is CASSKPGLDTPPKDTQYF. The CDR3 DNA follows: TGTGCCAGCAGCAAACCGGGACTAGATACACCACCAAAAGATACGCAGTATTTT.

The chain joins TRBV19 to TRBJ2-1; D is possibly TRBD1 (6 bases). CDR1 is LNHDA, CDR2 SQIVND, per germline (reference sequence). V was pared by 4 bases and J by 9 bases, with 13 bases between. The CDR3 consists of 13 residues. The CDR3 here is CASSTHRDSEQFF. The CDR3 nucleotides read TGTGCCAGTAGTACCCACAGGGATAGTGAGCAGTTCTTC.